The 12 T cell receptor beta chains reported below all come from one sample, sequenced in a study of blood T cell repertoires in COVID-19. The method was immunoSEQ multiplex PCR; TCRdb's version includes in-frame clones alone and lacks a portion of them. This repertoire shows some 210,000 clones, 75% to 90% found once; its top ten account for about 6%. Source material: peripheral blood. The receptors were sampled from a man aged 55 to 69 who had recovered from COVID-19.

V gene TRBV5-1 combines with J gene TRBJ2-1; 10 nucleotides line up with TRBD2. There are 16 residues in the CDR3. Germline values: CDR1 SGHRS, CDR2 YFSETQ. The V gene end was trimmed by 0 bases and the J gene end by 4 bases; junction bases not matched to a gene: 4. The DNA of the CDR3 is TGCGCCAGCAGCTTGGTACCTAGCGGGGGTTACAATGAGCAGTTCTTC. It yields the protein CASSLVPSGGYNEQFF.

This rearrangement joins TRBV7-9 to TRBJ1-1; D is uncertain. This CDR3 is 12 amino acids long. V lost 8 bases to trimming and J lost 0 bases, with 7 bases between them. CDR1 SEHNR and CDR2 FQNEAQ come from the germline V gene (reference sequence). The chain's CDR3 is CASAEMNTEAFF. For the CDR3, the DNA is TGTGCCAGCGCGGAGATGAACACTGAAGCTTTCTTT.

CDR3 amino acids: CASSKHNEQFF. CDR3 nucleotides: TGTGCCAGCAGTAAGCACAATGAGCAGTTCTTC. The genes are TRBV6-5 and TRBJ2-1; D is ambiguous. Looked up from germline, CDR1 is MNHEY and CDR2 is SVGAGI. V dropped 5 bases and J dropped 5 bases, with 4 bases sitting between them. CDR3 length: 11 residues.

The V call is TRBV30, the J call TRBJ1-5; D is possibly TRBD1 (6 bases). The CDR3 has 13 residues. V lost 5 bases and J lost 0, with 8 bases in between. Germline-derived CDR1 and CDR2 are GTSNPN and SVGIG (reference sequence). CDR3 DNA: TGTGCCTGGGGGGACACTAGCAATCAGCCCCAGCATTTT. It specifies CAWGDTSNQPQHF.

This chain joins TRBV19 and TRBJ2-2; no reliable D call. Trimming took 8 bases from V and 1 from J, leaving 8 bases between them. Germline V lookup: CDR1 LNHDA, CDR2 SQIVND (reference sequence). CDR3 length equals 13 residues. The DNA for the CDR3 is TGTGCCAGTTTTGACTGGAACACCGGGGAGCTGTTTTTT. Translating it yields CASFDWNTGELFF.

The CDR3 sequence is CATSRGGTALYEQYF. CDR3 in DNA: TGTGCCACCAGCAGAGGGGGGACAGCGCTCTACGAGCAGTACTTC. V and J are TRBV15 and TRBJ2-7, with 7 bases identical to TRBD1. V dropped 1 base and J dropped 3; count of bases not matched to a gene: 6. Germline V gives CDR1 LNHNV, CDR2 YYDKDF (reference sequence). The CDR3 is 15 amino acids.

The chain employs TRBV19 and TRBJ2-7, with 7 bases matching TRBD1. CDR3 length: 13 residues. Germline assignment: CDR1 LNHDA and CDR2 SQIVND (reference sequence). Losses at the gene ends were 6 bases for V and 6 bases for J; bases not matched to a gene: 8. The CDR3 is CASSDRVISEQYF. DNA of the CDR3: TGTGCCAGTAGCGACAGGGTGATCTCCGAGCAGTACTTC. Based on the CDR3 plus reference TRBV19 and TRBJ2-7, the full variable domain is DGGITQSPKYLFRKEGQNVTLSCEQNLNHDAMYWYRQDPGQGLRLIYYSQIVNDFQKGDIAEGYSVSREKKESFPLTVTSAQKNPTAFYLCASSDRVISEQYFGPGTRLTVT.

The chain joins TRBV19 to TRBJ2-5; 7 positions match TRBD1. V lost 4 bases and J lost 2; bases outside the gene matches: 4. CDR3 size: 14 residues. Looked up from germline, CDR1 is LNHDA and CDR2 is SQIVND (reference sequence). The CDR3 here is CASSTPGQQETQYF. CDR3 DNA sequence: TGTGCCAGTAGTACACCGGGACAGCAAGAGACCCAGTACTTC. Full variable domain (remainder filled in from reference TRBV19 and TRBJ2-5): DGGITQSPKYLFRKEGQNVTLSCEQNLNHDAMYWYRQDPGQGLRLIYYSQIVNDFQKGDIAEGYSVSREKKESFPLTVTSAQKNPTAFYLCASSTPGQQETQYFGPGTRLLVL.

This clone has a single count. This chain connects TRBV5-1 to TRBJ2-2; TRBD2 is a possible D gene (6 bases). The CDR3 contains 14 residues. V dropped 1 base and J dropped 4 bases, with 8 bases sitting between them. Germline CDR1 is SGHRS and CDR2 is YFSETQ. The CDR3 sequence is CASSLTSSTGELFF. CDR3 DNA sequence: TGCGCCAGCAGCTTGACTAGCTCCACCGGGGAGCTGTTTTTT.

The chain recombines TRBV4-1 with TRBJ2-7; 10 positions agree with TRBD1. Germline V gene lookup returns CDR1 MGHRA and CDR2 YSYEKL. The V and J ends lost 0 bases and 1 base, in that order; junction bases with no gene match: 3. The CDR3 is 16 amino acids. CDR3 sequence reads: CASSQDDRGLSYEQYF. The DNA for the CDR3 is TGCGCCAGCAGCCAAGATGACAGGGGGCTATCCTACGAGCAGTACTTC.

The chain is built from TRBV2 and TRBJ2-7; TRBD2 aligns across 10 bases. The CDR3 loop spans 13 amino acids. CDR1 SNHLY and CDR2 FYNNEI come from the germline V gene. After removal of 2 bases from V and 12 bases from J, the junction contained 7 bases not matched to a gene. CDR3 protein: CASSERGLAARYF. The DNA of the CDR3 is TGTGCCAGCAGTGAAAGAGGACTAGCGGCCAGGTACTTC.

This clone was detected only a few times. The rearrangement joins TRBV6-1 to TRBJ2-1; 9 bases are a match to TRBD2. This CDR3 is built from 14 residues. Germline V lookup: CDR1 MNHNS, CDR2 SASEGT. The V gene end was trimmed by 3 bases and the J gene end by 9 bases; junction bases not matched to a gene: 6. CDR3 sequence reads: CASSEREGYREQFF. The DNA for the CDR3 is TGTGCCAGCAGTGAGCGGGAGGGCTACCGTGAGCAGTTCTTC.